These T cell receptor beta chains were read from a single sample in a study of T-cell memory formation after mild COVID-19. TCRdb re-analysed the 5' RACE reads in MiXCR, keeping a single row per CDR3 protein. The sample has roughly 150,000 distinct CDR3 sequences, around 15% seen once. The specimen was PBMCs or a T cell subset sorted from them (not recorded which). These receptors all stem from an adult woman who had mild COVID-19 (a few samples of this study predate the infection). Cell type and time point are not known. Each CDR3 is given with its conserved first and last residue.

V gene: TRBV7-9; CDR3 protein: CASSLEDSWFF
V gene: TRBV18; CDR3 protein: CASSPTGQQGYGYTF
V gene: TRBV7-9; CDR3 protein: CASSLVDYSGTPYEQYF
V gene: TRBV7-2; CDR3 protein: CASSLAGDSSNQPQHF
V gene: TRBV14; CDR3 protein: CASSQVGSGPLLYRNEQFF
V gene: TRBV6-5; CDR3 protein: CASSYSWRLGRTGELFF
V gene: TRBV10-3; CDR3 protein: CAISWTGGPTPLREQYF
V gene: TRBV5-1; CDR3 protein: CASSLEGGRGYTF
V gene: TRBV4-3; CDR3 protein: CASSQDPRDRADTQYF
V gene: TRBV5-1; CDR3 protein: CASSPEQVGGEQFF
V gene: TRBV7-6; CDR3 protein: CASSLAIYNEQFF
V gene: TRBV7-8; CDR3 protein: CASSLAGARDTQYF
V gene: TRBV6-1; CDR3 protein: CASSGSTGWNTEAFF
V gene: TRBV6-5; CDR3 protein: CASSEGGTGVGTQYF